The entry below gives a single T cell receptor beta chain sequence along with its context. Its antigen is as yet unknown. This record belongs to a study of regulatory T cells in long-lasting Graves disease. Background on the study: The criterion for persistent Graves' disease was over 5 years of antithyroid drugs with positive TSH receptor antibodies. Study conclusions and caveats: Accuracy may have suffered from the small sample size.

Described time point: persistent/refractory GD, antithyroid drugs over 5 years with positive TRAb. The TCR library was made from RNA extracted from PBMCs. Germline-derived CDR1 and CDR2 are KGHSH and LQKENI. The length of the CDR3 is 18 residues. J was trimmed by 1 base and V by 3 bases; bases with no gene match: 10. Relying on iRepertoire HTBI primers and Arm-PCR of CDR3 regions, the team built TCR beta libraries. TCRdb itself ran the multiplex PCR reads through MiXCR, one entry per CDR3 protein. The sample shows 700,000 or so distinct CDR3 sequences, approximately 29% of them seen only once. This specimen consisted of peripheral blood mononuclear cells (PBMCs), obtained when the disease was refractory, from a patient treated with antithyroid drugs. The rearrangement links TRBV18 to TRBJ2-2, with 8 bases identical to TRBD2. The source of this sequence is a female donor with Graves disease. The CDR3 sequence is CASSPSGGAAKNTGELFF. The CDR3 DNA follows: TGTGCCAGCTCACCGTCGGGAGGGGCAGCGAAGAACACCGGGGAGCTGTTTTTT.